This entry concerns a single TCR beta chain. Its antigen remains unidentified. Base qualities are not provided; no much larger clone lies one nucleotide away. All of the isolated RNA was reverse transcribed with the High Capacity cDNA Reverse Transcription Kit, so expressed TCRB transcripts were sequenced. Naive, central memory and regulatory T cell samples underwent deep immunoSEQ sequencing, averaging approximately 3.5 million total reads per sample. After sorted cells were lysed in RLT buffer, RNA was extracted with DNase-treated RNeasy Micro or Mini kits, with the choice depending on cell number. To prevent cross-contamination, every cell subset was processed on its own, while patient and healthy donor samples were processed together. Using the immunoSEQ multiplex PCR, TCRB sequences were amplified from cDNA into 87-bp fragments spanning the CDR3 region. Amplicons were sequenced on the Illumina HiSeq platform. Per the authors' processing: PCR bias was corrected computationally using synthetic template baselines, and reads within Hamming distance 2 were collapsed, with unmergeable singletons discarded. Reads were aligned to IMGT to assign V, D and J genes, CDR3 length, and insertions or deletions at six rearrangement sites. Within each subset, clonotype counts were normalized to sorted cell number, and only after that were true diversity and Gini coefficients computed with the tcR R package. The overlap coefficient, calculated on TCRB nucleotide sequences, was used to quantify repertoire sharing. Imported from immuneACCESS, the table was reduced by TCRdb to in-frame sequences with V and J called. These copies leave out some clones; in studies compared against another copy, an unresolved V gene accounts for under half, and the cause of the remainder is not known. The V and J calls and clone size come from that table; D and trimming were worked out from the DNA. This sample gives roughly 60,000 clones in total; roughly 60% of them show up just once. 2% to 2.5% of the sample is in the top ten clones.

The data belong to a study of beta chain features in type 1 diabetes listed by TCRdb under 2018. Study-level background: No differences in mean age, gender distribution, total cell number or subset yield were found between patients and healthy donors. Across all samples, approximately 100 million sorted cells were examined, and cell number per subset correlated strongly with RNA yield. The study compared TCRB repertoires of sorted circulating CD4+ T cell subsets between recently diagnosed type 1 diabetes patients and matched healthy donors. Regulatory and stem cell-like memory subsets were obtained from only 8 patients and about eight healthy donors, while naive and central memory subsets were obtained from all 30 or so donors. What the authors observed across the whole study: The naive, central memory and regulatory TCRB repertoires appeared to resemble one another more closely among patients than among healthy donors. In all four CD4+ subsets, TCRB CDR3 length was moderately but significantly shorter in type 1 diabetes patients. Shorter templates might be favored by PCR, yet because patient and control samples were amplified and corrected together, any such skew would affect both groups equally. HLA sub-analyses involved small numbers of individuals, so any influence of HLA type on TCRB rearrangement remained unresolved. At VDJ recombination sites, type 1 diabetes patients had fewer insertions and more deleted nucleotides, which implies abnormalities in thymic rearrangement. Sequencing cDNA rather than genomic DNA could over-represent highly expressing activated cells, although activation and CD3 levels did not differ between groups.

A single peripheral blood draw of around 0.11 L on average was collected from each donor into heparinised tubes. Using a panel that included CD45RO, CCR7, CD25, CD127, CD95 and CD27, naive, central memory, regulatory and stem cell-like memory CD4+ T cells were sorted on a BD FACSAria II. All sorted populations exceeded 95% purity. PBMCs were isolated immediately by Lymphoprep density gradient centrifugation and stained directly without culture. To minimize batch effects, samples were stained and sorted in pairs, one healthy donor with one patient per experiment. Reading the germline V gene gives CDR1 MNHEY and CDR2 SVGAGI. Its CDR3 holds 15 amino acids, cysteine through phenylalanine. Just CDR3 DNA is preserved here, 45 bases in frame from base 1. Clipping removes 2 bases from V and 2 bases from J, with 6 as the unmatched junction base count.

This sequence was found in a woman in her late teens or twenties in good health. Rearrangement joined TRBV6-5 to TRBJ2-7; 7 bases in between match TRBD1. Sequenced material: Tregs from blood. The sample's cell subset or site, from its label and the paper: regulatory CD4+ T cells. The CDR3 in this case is CASSYTRGQTYEQYF. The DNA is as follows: TGTGCCAGCAGTTACACGAGGGGGCAGACCTACGAGCAGTACTTC.